This record covers a single TCR beta chain. The repertoire was sequenced with immunoSEQ multiplex PCR; TCRdb's copy has only in-frame clones and lacks some. This sample has some 150,000 clones, with around 86% found just once. This entry is derived from a study of blood T cell repertoires in COVID-19. There are 13 residues in the CDR3. V was pared by 4 bases and J by 4 bases, with 11 bases between. CDR1 is SGHNT, CDR2 YYREEE, per germline (reference sequence). Specimen: peripheral blood. The chain has TRBV5-4 and TRBJ1-1; D gene unclear. The TCR sequence derives from a man aged 50 or older who had recovered from COVID-19. The CDR3 spells CASSLGSSTEAFF. The DNA for the CDR3 is TGTGCCAGCAGCCTGGGGAGTTCCACTGAAGCTTTCTTT. Together with reference TRBV5-4 and TRBJ1-1, the CDR3 gives the full variable domain: ETGVTQSPTHLIKTRGQQVTLRCSSQSGHNTVSWYQQALGQGPQFIFQYYREEENGRGNFPPRFSGLQFPNYSSELNVNALELDDSALYLCASSLGSSTEAFFGQGTRLTVV.